A single sample is the source of the 8 T cell receptor beta chains below, sequenced in a study of response to subunit inactivated influenza vaccine. MiXCR, run by TCRdb on the RT-PCR reads, gives a single entry per CDR3 protein. The sample yields hundreds of thousands of distinct CDR3 sequences, about 7.6% seen once. Material: PBMCs from blood, obtained approximately 25 months after vaccination. These receptors were taken from a man between 50 and 69 years old who received an inactivated influenza vaccine.

The chain links TRBV5-1 to TRBJ2-7; D possibly uses TRBD1 or TRBD2 (5 bases each). Trimming removed 3 bases from V and 5 bases from J, with 15 bases in between. Germline CDR1 SGHRS, CDR2 YFSETQ. This CDR3 is built from 14 residues. DNA of the CDR3: TGCGCCAGCAGCTCCGGGACCCTTCGGGACGAGCAGTACTTC. As protein: CASSSGTLRDEQYF. Combining the CDR3 with reference TRBV5-1 and TRBJ2-7 gives the whole variable domain KAGVTQTPRYLIKTRGQQVTLSCSPISGHRSVSWYQQTPGQGLQFLFEYFSETQRNKGNFPGRFSGRQFSNSRSEMNVSTLELGDSALYLCASSSGTLRDEQYFGPGTRLTVT.

This clonotype was seen many times. The rearrangement uses TRBV12-3 or TRBV12-4 and TRBJ1-4, with 9 bases that match TRBD1. This CDR3 is built from 15 residues. The junction had 8 bases not matched to a gene; V was cut back by 5 bases and J by 7 bases. For the CDR3, the DNA is TGTGCCAGCAGTCTCTCCGGGACAGGGAGTGAAAAACTGTTTTTT. It is translated as CASSLSGTGSEKLFF.

This clonotype was detected only a few times. The chain employs TRBV5-6 and TRBJ1-2; D is ambiguous. V was shortened by 0 bases and J by 4 bases, with 7 bases between the two germline ends. The CDR3 totals 13 residues. Germline values: CDR1 SGHDT, CDR2 YYEEEE. This chain's CDR3 is CASSLAAVYGYTF. The CDR3 DNA follows: TGTGCCAGCAGCTTGGCAGCGGTCTATGGCTACACCTTC.

This clonotype has more than one count but fewer than ten. The chain has TRBV12-3 or TRBV12-4 and TRBJ2-7; D possibly matches TRBD1 or TRBD2 (6 bases each). This CDR3 is 18 amino acids long. Trimming removed 2 bases at V and 4 bases at J, with 24 bases between. CDR3 in amino acids: CASSLIVALGGQRYEQYF. Here the CDR3 DNA reads TGTGCCAGCAGTTTAATAGTAGCCCTTGGGGGGCAACGTTACGAGCAGTACTTC.

This clonotype was recorded at least ten times. The chain links TRBV5-1 to TRBJ2-1; D possibly matches TRBD1 or TRBD2 (5 bases each). The CDR3 is 19 amino acids. V was pared by 5 bases and J by 5 bases, with 29 bases between. The germline V gene encodes CDR1 SGHRS and CDR2 YFSETQ. The CDR3 loop is CASSKFRKDIPGSHNEQFF. The CDR3 nucleotides are TGCGCCAGCAGTAAATTCAGAAAGGACATCCCGGGGAGCCACAATGAGCAGTTCTTC. Combining the CDR3 with reference TRBV5-1 and TRBJ2-1 gives the whole variable domain KAGVTQTPRYLIKTRGQQVTLSCSPISGHRSVSWYQQTPGQGLQFLFEYFSETQRNKGNFPGRFSGRQFSNSRSEMNVSTLELGDSALYLCASSKFRKDIPGSHNEQFFGPGTRLTVL.

In this sample, this clonotype turned up many times. The V call is TRBV20-1, the J call TRBJ1-5; D perhaps matches TRBD1 (5 bases). Trimming removed 3 bases from V and 1 base from J, with 10 bases in between. Germline CDR1 is DFQATT and CDR2 is SNEGSKA (reference sequence). The CDR3 spans 14 residues. CDR3 protein: CSASGRDSNQPQHF. CDR3 bases: TGCAGTGCTAGCGGGCGGGACAGCAATCAGCCCCAGCATTTT.

There are a few counts of this clonotype. The CDR3 DNA follows: TGTGCCAGCAGTTCTTTAATACAGGCTTCGAGCTCCTACGAGCAGTACTTC. Its protein is CASSSLIQASSSYEQYF. This chain uses TRBV6-2 or TRBV6-3 with TRBJ2-7, with D possibly matching TRBD1 (5 bases). Germline-derived CDR1 and CDR2 are MNHEY and SVGEGT. There are 17 residues in the CDR3. V dropped 4 bases and J dropped 0 bases, with 19 bases sitting between them.

This rearrangement joins TRBV6-6 to TRBJ2-7; 7 nucleotides align to TRBD1. V trimming: 6 bases; J trimming: 4 bases; junction bases outside the gene matches: 6. The germline CDR1 and CDR2 sequences are MNHNY and SVGAGI (reference sequence). The CDR3 is 13 residues long. DNA of the CDR3: TGTGCCAGCAGCCAAAGGGGGCTTTACGAGCAGTACTTC. Protein: CASSQRGLYEQYF.